The 21 T cell receptor beta chains below come from one sample, sequenced in a study of blood T cell repertoires in COVID-19. Clones were sequenced by immunoSEQ multiplex PCR, and TCRdb holds only the in-frame ones, with some missing. The data show a few hundred thousand clones, around 87% seen once. Source material: peripheral blood. These receptors all stem from a woman aged 30 to 39 who had recovered from COVID-19.

V and J are TRBV11-2 and TRBJ1-3; D may be TRBD1 (6 bases). CDR1 is SGHAT, CDR2 FQNNGV, per germline. V lost 5 bases and J lost 4, with 15 bases in between. The CDR3 runs 15 residues. The CDR3 DNA follows: TGTGCCAGCAGCCCTAGAGGAGACAGGGGAAACACCATATATTTT. Amino acids: CASSPRGDRGNTIYF.

This clone was observed once. The gene calls are TRBV29-1 and TRBJ2-3; unclear D gene. Trimming removed 4 bases at V and 4 bases at J, with 15 bases between. This CDR3 region has 14 residues. Germline V lookup: CDR1 SQVTM, CDR2 ANQGSEA. The CDR3 coding sequence is TGCAGCGTTGGCCTCAACCCGCGCCCAGATACGCAGTATTTT. Amino acid sequence: CSVGLNPRPDTQYF.

A single count supports this clone. The chain couples TRBV5-6 to TRBJ2-3; 8 nucleotides align to TRBD2. Germline CDR1 SGHDT, CDR2 YYEEEE. CDR3 size: 15 residues. The V and J ends lost 2 bases and 10 bases, in that order; junction bases with no gene match: 12. The CDR3 coding sequence is TGTGCCAGCAGCTTTTGGTCGGGGGGGCAATTGGCGCAGTATTTT. It is translated as CASSFWSGGQLAQYF.

This chain joins TRBV9 and TRBJ2-3; TRBD2 is a possible D gene (6 bases). The germline V and J ends were trimmed by 3 bases and 6 bases, with 11 bases remaining between them. The germline gives CDR1 SGDLS, CDR2 YYNGEE. The CDR3 extends over 13 amino acids. For the CDR3, the DNA is TGTGCCAGCAGCGGTGGAGGGCTTGATACGCAGTATTTT. Translating gives CASSGGGLDTQYF.

V and J are TRBV19 and TRBJ1-1, with D possibly TRBD1 on 6 matching bases. The V and J ends lost 0 bases and 4 bases respectively, with 9 bases between them. In germline, CDR1 is LNHDA, CDR2 SQIVND (reference sequence). This CDR3 region has 14 residues. The CDR3 coding sequence is TGTGCCAGTAGTATAGATCCAGGGGTCACTGAAGCTTTCTTT. Protein sequence: CASSIDPGVTEAFF.

Remarks on this clone: The same CDR3 arises from other DNA sequences in this sample as well. This sequence joins TRBV9 and TRBJ2-1; 7 nucleotides align to TRBD2. The CDR3 sequence is 15 residues long. CDR1 and CDR2 (germline): SGDLS, YYNGEE. V trimming: 3 bases; J trimming: 0 bases; junction bases outside the gene matches: 3. Written as DNA, the CDR3 is TGTGCCAGCAGCGCGGGGGGAAGCTCCTACAATGAGCAGTTCTTC. As protein: CASSAGGSSYNEQFF.

The chain combines TRBV7-9 with TRBJ2-1, with 14 bases matching TRBD2. Trimming took 6 bases from V and 0 from J; bases not matched to a gene: 4. The CDR3 length is 17 residues. Germline V lookup: CDR1 SEHNR, CDR2 FQNEAQ (reference sequence). In DNA, the CDR3 is TGTGCCAGCAGGGGACTAGCGGGAGCTCGCTCCTACAATGAGCAGTTCTTC. Protein: CASRGLAGARSYNEQFF.

CDR3 sequence: CASSFGAQGLETQYF. DNA for the CDR3: TGTGCCAGCAGCTTTGGTGCCCAGGGGCTAGAGACCCAGTACTTC. The chain uses TRBV11-3 and TRBJ2-5; a weak D match, TRBD1 (6 bases). CDR1 is SGHNT and CDR2 is YENEEA in the germline V gene. With 3 bases removed from V and 4 bases from J, the gap between germline ends came to 15 bases. The CDR3 is 15 amino acids.

The chain links TRBV7-2 to TRBJ1-2; 8 positions match TRBD1. The CDR3 loop spans 14 amino acids. Unmatched junction bases numbered 4, after V lost 3 bases and J lost 4 bases. Germline-derived CDR1 and CDR2 are SGHTA and FQGNSA. This chain's CDR3 is CASSLPGGFYGYTF. DNA for the CDR3: TGTGCCAGCAGCTTGCCAGGGGGCTTCTATGGCTACACCTTC.

The chain uses TRBV28 and TRBJ2-7; D not resolved. Per germline, CDR1 MDHEN and CDR2 SYDVKM. The V and J ends lost 8 bases and 2 bases respectively, with 10 bases between them. The CDR3 loop spans 12 amino acids. The CDR3 spells CASESGTYEQYF. CDR3 nucleotide sequence: TGTGCCAGCGAATCAGGAACCTACGAGCAGTACTTC.

The chain has TRBV18 and TRBJ1-1; D not resolved. CDR1 is KGHSH and CDR2 is LQKENI in the germline V gene. Trimming took off 3 bases at V and 3 bases at J, with 8 bases between the two ends. The CDR3 loop spans 13 amino acids. The chain's CDR3 is CASSPPGDTEAFF. The DNA for the CDR3 is TGTGCCAGCTCACCCCCCGGGGACACTGAAGCTTTCTTT.

The chain carries TRBV28 and TRBJ2-3; the match to TRBD1 covers 7 bases. V lost 5 bases and J lost 4; bases outside the gene matches: 15. The CDR3 is 17 residues long. Germline V lookup: CDR1 MDHEN, CDR2 SYDVKM. The CDR3 reads CASSPTAVETGPDTQYF. DNA of the CDR3: TGTGCCAGCAGTCCCACGGCCGTCGAGACAGGGCCAGATACGCAGTATTTT.

The chain combines TRBV10-2 with TRBJ1-2; 7 bases are a match to TRBD1. There are 16 residues in the CDR3. Germline V gene sequence: CDR1 WSHSY, CDR2 SAAADI. After removal of 6 bases from V and 2 bases from J, the junction contained 12 bases not matched to a gene. The CDR3 reads CASRNSEGQKNYGYTF. The CDR3 region has the DNA TGCGCCAGCAGGAACTCTGAGGGACAGAAGAACTATGGCTACACCTTC.

The V gene is TRBV5-4, the J gene TRBJ2-1, with D maybe TRBD1 (5 bases). Germline V CDR1 and CDR2: SGHNT, YYREEE (reference sequence). V was cut by 4 bases and J by 4 bases, with 6 bases left in between. CDR3 length: 12 residues. The CDR3 loop reads CASSDSYNEQFF. DNA of the CDR3: TGTGCCAGCAGCGACAGTTACAATGAGCAGTTCTTC.

This clone appeared once. The chain carries TRBV27 and TRBJ1-6, with 7 bases that match TRBD1. The CDR3 covers 18 residues. Germline CDR1 is MNHEY and CDR2 is SMNVEV (reference sequence). V lost 1 base to trimming and J lost 10 bases; unmatched junction nucleotides: 16. CDR3 residues: CASSLWSVMTGSPSPLHF. CDR3 coding DNA: TGTGCCAGCAGTTTATGGTCCGTGATGACAGGGTCTCCCTCACCCCTCCACTTT.

This clone came up once. The chain couples TRBV7-6 to TRBJ2-7, with D perhaps TRBD2 (6 bases). CDR3 size: 15 residues. V was pared by 0 bases and J by 1 base, with 10 bases between. CDR1 is SGHVS and CDR2 is FNYEAQ in the germline V gene. The chain's CDR3 is CASSLAAGSSYEQYF. CDR3 coding DNA: TGTGCCAGCAGCTTAGCGGCGGGGTCGTCCTACGAGCAGTACTTC.

The V gene is TRBV18, the J gene TRBJ2-6; TRBD1 aligns across 7 bases. This CDR3 spans 16 amino acids. Germline V CDR1 and CDR2: KGHSH, LQKENI. Germline trimming cut 3 bases from V and 0 bases from J; bases unmatched to any gene: 2. The CDR3 DNA sequence: TGTGCCAGCTCACCGGGACAGAGCTCTGGGGCCAACGTCCTGACTTTC. It translates to CASSPGQSSGANVLTF.

The J gene is TRBJ1-5, the V gene TRBV27, with 12 bases aligning to TRBD1. CDR1 is MNHEY, CDR2 SMNVEV, per germline (reference sequence). Unmatched junction bases numbered 7, after V lost 6 bases and J lost 7 bases. The CDR3 extends over 15 amino acids. DNA of the CDR3: TGTGCCAGCAGGGATCCGGGACAGGGGGCACAGCCCCAGCATTTT. It is translated as CASRDPGQGAQPQHF.

J is TRBJ2-7 and V is TRBV28; D might be TRBD2 (5 bases). Germline V gene sequence: CDR1 MDHEN, CDR2 SYDVKM. The CDR3 consists of 12 residues. Between the trimmed V and J ends, which lost 3 bases and 6 bases, there was a span of 9 bases. The CDR3 nucleotides are TGTGCCAGCAGTTTCGCGGGCTCCGAGCAGTACTTC. Protein: CASSFAGSEQYF.

The chain recombines TRBV11-2 with TRBJ2-5; 7 bases are shared with TRBD2. Germline V gives CDR1 SGHAT, CDR2 FQNNGV. This CDR3 is built from 13 residues. With V trimmed by 6 bases and J by 0 bases, 1 base remained unmatched. CDR3 nucleotides: TGTGCCAGCAGGGGGGGGTACCAAGAGACCCAGTACTTC. The encoded protein is CASRGGYQETQYF. Supplemented by reference TRBV11-2 and TRBJ2-5, the full variable domain reads EAGVAQSPRYKIIEKRQSVAFWCNPISGHATLYWYQQILGQGPKLLIQFQNNGVVDDSQLPKDRFSAERLKGVDSTLKIQPAKLEDSAVYLCASRGGYQETQYFGPGTRLLVL.

The chain recombines TRBV5-6 with TRBJ1-5; 7 nucleotides match TRBD1. V was clipped by 0 bases and J by 0 bases; unmatched bases: 9. In germline, CDR1 is SGHDT, CDR2 YYEEEE. This CDR3 region has 18 residues. CDR3 in DNA: TGTGCCAGCAGCTTGGGGGCTCCAGGGGGGTATAGCAATCAGCCCCAGCATTTT. Residues: CASSLGAPGGYSNQPQHF.